This TCR beta chain appears in the sequencing data of a study of cytomegalovirus exposure and HLA in healthy donors. Study outcomes and limitations: The Asian-associated ancestry cluster reportedly had fewer N-insertions than the approximately 690-donor mean in a later analysis.

To note about this clone: Its cognate antigen is unknown.

The germline V and J ends were trimmed by 2 bases and 4 bases, with 15 bases remaining between them. Germline loops: CDR1 SGHAT, CDR2 FQNNGV. This CDR3 is built from 16 residues. 13 Jbeta primers and 60 Vbeta primers were used for the PCR. Method: immunoSEQ multiplex PCR; TCRdb's copy keeps in-frame clones and lacks some. The sample lists roughly 180,000 clones, 85% occurring once. This TCR was recovered from a boy between 2 and 15 years old in good health and CMV-seronegative. The rearrangement uses TRBV11-2 and TRBJ1-3; D possibly corresponds to TRBD1 (6 bases). The sample taken for sequencing was PBMCs. This CDR3 is CASSLPRGGLGNTIYF. Here the CDR3 DNA reads TGTGCCAGCAGCTTACCCCGGGGGGGGCTGGGAAACACCATATATTTT.